This T cell receptor (beta chain) was profiled in a study of T cells in Graves' hyperthyroidism and ophthalmopathy. RNA transcripts served as the template for amplifying TCR beta CDR3 regions. The HTBI set primed first-round TCR CDR3 RT-PCR. TCRdb reprocessed the multiplex PCR reads via MiXCR and lists one record per CDR3 protein. This sample yields a few hundred thousand distinct CDR3 sequences, of which 35% to 55% are seen a single time; 6.5% to 9% belongs to the top ten. Trimming removed 1 base from V and 3 bases from J, with 12 bases in between. The CDR3 extends over 15 amino acids. From germline, CDR1 is SGHTA and CDR2 FQGTGA.

Source material: peripheral blood or thyroid tissue (not recorded which). The chain is built from TRBV7-3 and TRBJ1-1, with D possibly TRBD1 on 5 matching bases. The source of this sequence is a woman aged 18-29 years with Graves' hyperthyroidism. The CDR3 DNA reads as TGTGCCAGCAGCTTAATGGGGGGATTGGACACTGAAGCTTTCTTT. Its protein is CASSLMGGLDTEAFF.